Following are 20 T cell receptor beta chains from one sample sequenced in a study of cytomegalovirus exposure and HLA in healthy donors. PCR amplification relied on 60 Vbeta primers (plus 13 Jbeta primers). Measured with immunoSEQ multiplex PCR; TCRdb has only the in-frame clones, and not every one. The sample records about 170,000 clones, 73% being singletons. The sequencing sample was made of PBMCs. The receptors were gathered from a woman aged 18-29 years in good health and CMV-seropositive.

The chain combines TRBV7-9 with TRBJ2-2; TRBD2 is a possible D gene (5 bases). Between the trimmed V and J ends, which lost 5 bases and 1 base, there was a span of 8 bases. This CDR3 is 14 amino acids long. Germline CDR1 SEHNR, CDR2 FQNEAQ (reference sequence). The CDR3 reads CASSPGVNTGELFF. The DNA for the CDR3 is TGTGCCAGCAGCCCCGGGGTGAACACCGGGGAGCTGTTTTTT.

V usage is TRBV11-2 and J usage is TRBJ2-3, with 12 nucleotides matching TRBD1. The CDR3 has 17 amino acids. The germline V gene encodes CDR1 SGHAT and CDR2 FQNNGV. Unmatched junction bases numbered 7, after V lost 6 bases and J lost 0 bases. CDR3 sequence (DNA): TGTGCCAGCAGAGCCGGGACAGGGGGCCTTAGCACAGATACGCAGTATTTT. Protein product: CASRAGTGGLSTDTQYF.

The V call is TRBV29-1, the J call TRBJ2-5; tentatively, D is TRBD1 (6 bases). The germline V gene has CDR1 SQVTM and CDR2 ANQGSEA. V shed 0 bases and J shed 0 bases, with 8 bases lying between them. CDR3 length equals 14 residues. The CDR3 region is CSVEEGHHQETQYF. The CDR3 nucleotides are TGCAGCGTTGAAGAGGGACACCACCAAGAGACCCAGTACTTC.

The CDR3 here is CASSVTDYEQYF. The CDR3 DNA sequence: TGTGCCAGCAGCGTGACAGATTACGAGCAGTACTTC. The genes are TRBV7-9 and TRBJ2-5; a weak D match, TRBD1 (5 bases). The tail of the sequence fits TRBJ2-7 better, so the J call may be wrong. There are 12 residues in the CDR3. CDR1 SEHNR and CDR2 FQNEAQ come from the germline V gene (reference sequence).

This clone occurred a few times. V gene TRBV7-2 combines with J gene TRBJ1-2; 8 nucleotides line up with TRBD1. After removal of 0 bases from V and 8 bases from J, the junction contained 8 bases not matched to a gene. The CDR3 loop spans 15 amino acids. Germline V gives CDR1 SGHTA, CDR2 FQGNSA. For the CDR3, the DNA is TGTGCCAGCAGCTTAGCGGGACAGGTCGTGTTAGGCTACACCTTC. Translating it yields CASSLAGQVVLGYTF.

The gene calls are TRBV7-9 and TRBJ2-7; D is uncertain. Germline CDR1 and CDR2: SEHNR and FQNEAQ (reference sequence). V gave up 1 base and J gave up 5 bases, with 9 bases separating them. This CDR3 has 13 residues. CDR3 loop: CASSLGSLDEQYF. CDR3 coding DNA: TGTGCCAGCAGCTTAGGCAGTCTAGACGAGCAGTACTTC.

About this clone itself: Distinct nucleotide sequences in the sample also encode this CDR3. The rearrangement links TRBV15 to TRBJ2-3; D may be TRBD1 (7 bases). From germline, CDR1 is LNHNV and CDR2 YYDKDF (reference sequence). The ends were cut back, 6 bases at V and 7 bases at J, with 17 bases in the middle. CDR3 length: 14 residues. CDR3: CATSTDREVNTQYF. CDR3 coding DNA: TGTGCCACCAGTACCGACAGGGAGGTAAATACGCAGTATTTT. Complete variable domain (other parts from reference TRBV15 and TRBJ2-3): DAMVIQNPRYQVTQFGKPVTLSCSQTLNHNVMYWYQQKSSQAPKLLFHYYDKDFNNEADTPDNFQSRRPNTSFCFLDIRSPGLGDTAMYLCATSTDREVNTQYFGPGTRLTVL.

The CDR3 protein is CASSPNPGTTNTGELFF. In DNA form, the CDR3 reads TGTGCCAGCAGCCCAAACCCGGGGACTACTAACACCGGGGAGCTGTTTTTT. V and J are TRBV5-4 and TRBJ2-2; 7 bases line up with TRBD2. V dropped 4 bases and J dropped 2; count of bases not matched to a gene: 11. This CDR3 spans 17 amino acids. Germline V gives CDR1 SGHNT, CDR2 YYREEE (reference sequence).

This clone was seen only once. This chain joins TRBV7-9 and TRBJ2-5, with no clear D. The CDR3 extends over 12 amino acids. Germline CDR1 is SEHNR and CDR2 is FQNEAQ (reference sequence). The V and J ends lost 3 bases and 0 bases respectively, with 2 bases between them. DNA of the CDR3: TGTGCCAGCAGCTTCGACCAAGAGACCCAGTACTTC. Amino acid sequence: CASSFDQETQYF.

This sequence joins TRBV5-1 and TRBJ2-7, with D tentatively TRBD1 (6 bases). This CDR3 is built from 16 residues. Germline assignment: CDR1 SGHRS and CDR2 YFSETQ. Deletions cut 0 bases from V and 3 bases from J, with 16 bases between. The CDR3 sequence is CASSLVQAGEGYEQYF. CDR3 coding DNA: TGCGCCAGCAGCTTGGTGCAGGCAGGGGAAGGCTACGAGCAGTACTTC.

In its sample, this clone was seen a few times. The chain joins TRBV28 to TRBJ2-7; perhaps TRBD1 as D (6 bases). Germline CDR1 and CDR2: MDHEN and SYDVKM. This CDR3 is built from 14 residues. V shed 6 bases and J shed 3 bases, with 15 bases lying between them. DNA of the CDR3: TGTGCCAGCAGAGGCGGCAGGGGCTTCTACGAGCAGTACTTC. Protein product: CASRGGRGFYEQYF.

This sequence joins TRBV9 and TRBJ2-2, with 11 nucleotides matching TRBD2. The CDR3 has 17 amino acids. Trimming took 3 bases from V and 4 from J; bases not matched to a gene: 8. The germline V gene encodes CDR1 SGDLS and CDR2 YYNGEE. CDR3 coding DNA: TGTGCCAGCAGCGGACCGGGACTAGCGGCGTTCACCGGGGAGCTGTTTTTT. This codes for CASSGPGLAAFTGELFF.

V usage is TRBV6-6 and J usage is TRBJ2-1; 8 positions agree with TRBD2. This CDR3 spans 15 amino acids. Unmatched junction bases numbered 4, after V lost 4 bases and J lost 2 bases. The germline V gene has CDR1 MNHNY and CDR2 SVGAGI (reference sequence). The CDR3 sequence is CASSSERGTYNEQFF. The DNA for the CDR3 is TGTGCCAGCAGTTCGGAGCGGGGGACCTACAATGAGCAGTTCTTC.

The gene calls are TRBV19 and TRBJ1-4; maybe TRBD1 (6 bases). The ends were cut back, 0 bases at V and 0 bases at J, with 8 bases in the middle. The CDR3 sequence is 16 residues long. The germline V gene has CDR1 LNHDA and CDR2 SQIVND (reference sequence). The CDR3 is CASSIDRTATNEKLFF. CDR3 DNA: TGTGCCAGTAGTATAGACCGGACAGCAACTAATGAAAAACTGTTTTTT.

This clone has a handful of counts. The V call is TRBV30, the J call TRBJ2-1; D is perhaps TRBD2 (6 bases). The V gene lost 5 bases and the J gene lost 7 bases, with 12 bases spanning the gap. Germline V lookup: CDR1 GTSNPN, CDR2 SVGIG (reference sequence). CDR3 length: 12 residues. In nucleotides, the CDR3 is TGTGCCTGGCGGATTGGGGGGAATGAGCAGTTCTTC. Protein: CAWRIGGNEQFF.

This chain connects TRBV13 to TRBJ2-7; TRBD1 matches 8 bases. This CDR3 contains 16 residues. V shed 4 bases, J shed 4 bases, and the junction held 12 bases outside the gene matches. Germline V gene lookup returns CDR1 PRHDT and CDR2 FYEKMQ (reference sequence). The CDR3 region is CASSSGTGQEPYEQYF. For the CDR3, the DNA is TGTGCCAGCAGCTCGGGGACAGGACAGGAGCCTTACGAGCAGTACTTC.

This clone was detected once. The chain links TRBV29-1 to TRBJ2-5, with 9 bases matching TRBD1. Trimming removed 7 bases from V and 3 bases from J; junction bases left unmatched: 6. This CDR3 is 13 amino acids long. Germline V gene lookup returns CDR1 SQVTM and CDR2 ANQGSEA. CDR3 nucleotides: TGCAGCGCAGGACAGGGGTGGGAAGAGACCCAGTACTTC. Its protein product is CSAGQGWEETQYF.

The rearrangement links TRBV6-1 to TRBJ2-7; 7 bases are shared with TRBD1. In germline, CDR1 is MNHNS, CDR2 SASEGT. The length of the CDR3 is 14 residues. V shed 6 bases, J shed 2 bases, and the junction held 7 bases outside the gene matches. The CDR3 nucleotides are TGTGCCAGCAGGAGACAGGGAGATACCTACGAGCAGTACTTC. Protein: CASRRQGDTYEQYF.

This clone was observed a single time. The gene calls are TRBV9 and TRBJ2-5, with D possibly TRBD2 on 6 matching bases. Germline V gene lookup returns CDR1 SGDLS and CDR2 YYNGEE. V lost 0 bases, J lost 3 bases, and 9 bases lay in between. The CDR3 contains 14 residues. The CDR3 DNA reads as TGTGCCAGCAGCGTAGGGAGGGCAGAAGAGACCCAGTACTTC. This gives the protein CASSVGRAEETQYF.

The J gene is TRBJ2-2, the V gene TRBV6-5; TRBD2 agrees at 8 bases. Germline trimming cut 4 bases from V and 1 base from J; bases unmatched to any gene: 5. The CDR3 runs 16 residues. CDR1 and CDR2 from the germline V gene are MNHEY and SVGAGI. The chain's CDR3 is CASSSRGDLNTGELFF. The CDR3 nucleotides read TGTGCCAGCAGTTCGCGGGGGGACCTGAACACCGGGGAGCTGTTTTTT.